A single sample is the source of the 8 T cell receptor beta chains below, sequenced in a study of T cell responses to AZD1222 COVID-19 vaccine. Sequencing used immunoSEQ multiplex PCR; TCRdb keeps in-frame clones, though not all of them. The data show 150,000 to 200,000 clones, less than 95% seen once. This specimen was peripheral blood, taken 28 days after the second AZD1222 dose. These receptors were collected from an adult who received the AZD1222 COVID-19 vaccine.

The chain carries TRBV6-6 and TRBJ2-1; 7 bases agree with TRBD2. V was pared by 6 bases and J by 13 bases, with 21 bases of the junction left unmatched. The CDR3 covers 16 residues. CDR1 and CDR2 from the germline V gene are MNHNY and SVGAGI (reference sequence). The CDR3 region has the DNA TGTGCCAGCAGACCCTGGGACCGCCGGGACTATAACTTTCAGTTCTTC. It encodes CASRPWDRRDYNFQFF.

V is TRBV5-1 and J is TRBJ1-1, with a possible D match to TRBD1 (6 bases). The CDR3 runs to 14 residues. V dropped 4 bases and J dropped 1 base, with 11 bases sitting between them. In germline, CDR1 is SGHRS, CDR2 YFSETQ. The CDR3, as DNA: TGCGCCAGCAGCACGCTGACAGGGAACACTGAAGCTTTCTTT. Translating gives CASSTLTGNTEAFF.

The genes are TRBV6-1 and TRBJ1-5; 7 bases are a match to TRBD1. The CDR3 is made up of 17 amino acids. Germline CDR1 reads MNHNS; CDR2 reads SASEGT. Trimming at V came to 4 bases and at J to 0 bases, leaving 9 bases not matched to a gene. CDR3 sequence reads: CASSVGQVTYSNQPQHF. The DNA of the CDR3 is TGTGCCAGCAGTGTCGGACAGGTGACATATAGCAATCAGCCCCAGCATTTT.

The J gene is TRBJ1-2, the V gene TRBV28; unclear D gene. CDR1 MDHEN and CDR2 SYDVKM come from the germline V gene. Trimming cost V 5 bases and J 2 bases, with 9 bases left between them. The length of the CDR3 is 13 residues. CDR3 residues: CASSPTQNYGYTF. CDR3 DNA: TGTGCCAGCAGTCCCACGCAGAACTATGGCTACACCTTC.

The chain recombines TRBV13 with TRBJ2-3, with a possible D match to TRBD2 (5 bases). Per germline, CDR1 PRHDT and CDR2 FYEKMQ (reference sequence). The V and J ends lost 0 bases and 3 bases respectively, with 10 bases between them. The CDR3 totals 15 residues. The CDR3 nucleotides read TGTGCCAGCAGCTTAGGCGGGGTCGGGACAGATACGCAGTATTTT. Encoded protein: CASSLGGVGTDTQYF.

This clone was recorded only once. The chain has TRBV6-6 and TRBJ2-7; maybe TRBD2 (6 bases). The V gene's germline CDR1 is MNHNY and CDR2 SVGAGI (reference sequence). Trimming shortened V by 1 base and J by 0 bases, and 10 bases separated the two germline ends. The CDR3 runs 15 residues. CDR3 sequence reads: CASSYLEGSSYEQYF. The CDR3 region has the DNA TGTGCCAGCAGTTACTTGGAGGGTAGCTCCTACGAGCAGTACTTC.

CDR3 residues: CASSPQYNEQFF. CDR3 nucleotide sequence: TGTGCCAGCAGCCCTCAATACAATGAGCAGTTCTTC. The chain combines TRBV9 with TRBJ2-1; D not certain. The germline CDR1 and CDR2 sequences are SGDLS and YYNGEE. The CDR3 spans 12 residues. The V and J ends lost 4 bases and 4 bases respectively, with 6 bases between them.

The chain joins TRBV29-1 to TRBJ2-1, with 10 bases lining up with TRBD1. Trimming removed 6 bases from V and 8 bases from J; junction bases left unmatched: 10. CDR1 is SQVTM and CDR2 is ANQGSEA in the germline V gene. The CDR3 sequence is 14 residues long. CDR3 loop: CSVGGTGARDEQFF. The CDR3 DNA reads as TGCAGCGTCGGAGGGACAGGGGCTAGGGATGAGCAGTTCTTC.